The 13 T cell receptor beta chains below were found in one sample sequenced in a study of T cells in Graves' hyperthyroidism and ophthalmopathy. It was RNA transcripts that yielded the amplified TCR beta CDR3 regions. During a first-round RT-PCR of the TCR CDR3, the HTBI primer set was used. One entry per CDR3 protein, called by TCRdb with MiXCR from the multiplex PCR reads. Among about 290,000 distinct CDR3 sequences listed, over 15% were seen once. Sample: blood. The receptors come from a woman in her fifties or sixties with Graves' ophthalmopathy.

As for this clonotype: This may arise from a read error, as a much more abundant clone is one base away. This chain links TRBV7-9 with TRBJ2-5, with a weak D call TRBD2 (5 bases). CDR1 and CDR2 from the germline V gene are SEHNR and FQNEAQ (reference sequence). The CDR3 loop spans 13 amino acids. The CDR3 region has the DNA TGTGCTAGCAGAGCGGACGGGCAAGAGACCCAGTACTTC. Its protein is CASRADGQETQYF.

This clonotype was seen ten or more times. The gene calls are TRBV12-3 or TRBV12-4 and TRBJ1-5; 8 bases align to TRBD1. Germline trimming cut 2 bases from V and 5 bases from J; bases unmatched to any gene: 2. This CDR3 is 14 amino acids long. CDR3 nucleotides: TGTGCCAGCAGTTTATCAGGGGGCCATCAGCCCCAGCATTTT. Protein product: CASSLSGGHQPQHF.

The gene calls are TRBV7-2 and TRBJ2-4; TRBD2 agrees at 7 bases. CDR3 length: 15 amino acids. CDR1 and CDR2 from the germline V gene are SGHTA and FQGNSA. The trim removed 5 bases at V and 8 bases at J, leaving 12 bases unmatched. The CDR3 coding sequence is TGTGCCAGCAGCCCCGCTACTGGGCGGGGGTACATTCAGTACTTC. Its translation is CASSPATGRGYIQYF.

Ten or more counts support this clonotype. The chain is built from TRBV12-3 or TRBV12-4 and TRBJ2-7; D is unclear. Trimming left V 10 bases short and J 2 bases short, with 15 bases between. This CDR3 region has 13 residues. DNA for the CDR3: TGTGCCACCCGTAGAGGCAGTGCCTACGAGCAGTACTTC. Protein product: CATRRGSAYEQYF.

This clonotype has at least ten counts. V is TRBV9 and J is TRBJ2-3; D remains ambiguous. The CDR3 totals 15 residues. Germline lookup yields CDR1 SGDLS and CDR2 YYNGEE. Between the trimmed V and J ends, which lost 0 bases and 2 bases, there was a span of 10 bases. Written as DNA, the CDR3 is TGTGCCAGCAGCGTAGGTCTCTTGATCACAGATACGCAGTATTTT. It is translated as CASSVGLLITDTQYF.

The chain recombines TRBV4-1 with TRBJ1-5; the D is unclear. Germline CDR1 reads MGHRA; CDR2 reads YSYEKL. CDR3 length: 14 amino acids. The V gene lost 3 bases and the J gene lost 0 bases, with 6 bases spanning the gap. CDR3 region: CASSQFYSNQPQHF. The CDR3 nucleotides are TGCGCCAGCAGCCAGTTCTATAGCAATCAGCCCCAGCATTTT.

The V and J genes are TRBV29-1 and TRBJ2-7; D is uncertain. Germline CDR1 is SQVTM and CDR2 is ANQGSEA. The CDR3 consists of 15 residues. The germline V and J ends were trimmed by 7 bases and 9 bases, with 28 bases remaining between them. The CDR3 protein is CSAIPADYFSNRQYF. CDR3 coding DNA: TGCAGCGCAATCCCCGCTGATTATTTTTCGAATAGGCAGTACTTC.

This clonotype was found many times. The chain has TRBV29-1 and TRBJ2-1; a possible D gene is TRBD1 (5 bases). CDR3 length: 15 amino acids. The germline V and J ends were trimmed by 0 bases and 3 bases, with 12 bases remaining between them. Germline V gives CDR1 SQVTM, CDR2 ANQGSEA. In nucleotides, the CDR3 is TGCAGCGTTGAAGACAGGACAAGGGGCTACAATGAGCAGTTCTTC. It codes for CSVEDRTRGYNEQFF.

This clonotype was seen more than once but under ten times. The genes are TRBV19 and TRBJ1-5, with a possible D match to TRBD1 (5 bases). The germline CDR1 and CDR2 sequences are LNHDA and SQIVND (reference sequence). Trimming removed 8 bases at V and 0 bases at J, with 17 bases between. The CDR3 consists of 16 residues. The chain's CDR3 is CASDDRGSYSNQPQHF. In DNA form, the CDR3 reads TGTGCCAGTGACGACCGGGGCTCCTATAGCAATCAGCCCCAGCATTTT. The whole variable domain, remainder taken from reference TRBV19 and TRBJ1-5, is DGGITQSPKYLFRKEGQNVTLSCEQNLNHDAMYWYRQDPGQGLRLIYYSQIVNDFQKGDIAEGYSVSREKKESFPLTVTSAQKNPTAFYLCASDDRGSYSNQPQHFGDGTRLSIL.

This clonotype was observed at least ten times. The V and J genes are TRBV7-2 and TRBJ1-2, with D unresolved. This CDR3 region has 14 residues. Per germline, CDR1 SGHTA and CDR2 FQGNSA. Trimming stripped 5 bases from V and 5 bases from J, with 15 bases between. As DNA, the CDR3 is TGTGCCAGCAGCCACCGCGACCAGGATTATGGCTACACCTTC. Translation: CASSHRDQDYGYTF.

This clonotype has a count of ten or more. The chain employs TRBV24-1 and TRBJ2-3; D is undetermined. Germline V gene sequence: CDR1 KGHDR, CDR2 SFDVKD. Trimming took off 12 bases at V and 8 bases at J, with 17 bases between the two ends. This CDR3 spans 12 amino acids. In nucleotides, the CDR3 is TGTGCCGGTCTCGTGTGGAGTGGTACGCAGTATTTT. It translates to CAGLVWSGTQYF.

Many counts were recorded for this clonotype. The rearrangement joins TRBV27 to TRBJ2-3; possibly TRBD2 for D (6 bases). The CDR3 has 15 amino acids. V was trimmed by 5 bases and J by 5 bases, leaving 17 bases between them. In germline, CDR1 is MNHEY, CDR2 SMNVEV (reference sequence). The CDR3 region has the DNA TGTGCCAGCAGTCCCCTCGGAGGAGGGCGAGATACGCAGTATTTT. Its protein is CASSPLGGGRDTQYF.

This clonotype was observed a few times. The V and J genes are TRBV5-1 and TRBJ2-7; tentative D call: TRBD2 (5 bases). Deletions cut 5 bases from V and 2 bases from J, with 14 bases between. CDR1 is SGHRS, CDR2 YFSETQ, per germline. The CDR3 is 14 amino acids. CDR3 coding DNA: TGCGCCAGCAGACCAGACACCGGGGCCTACGAGCAGTACTTC. Translated, it gives CASRPDTGAYEQYF.